The following is a T cell receptor (beta chain) sequence with its context. The sample comes from a study of blood T cell repertoires in COVID-19. Study context: From the United States, Italy and Spain came samples of acute and convalescent COVID-19. In each case, the material was cDNA or gDNA derived from T cells, B-cell-depleted T cells, or PBMCs.

In the original processing: Estimation of nucleated cell counts was performed using reference gene primer amplification. The method was immunoSEQ multiplex PCR; TCRdb's version includes in-frame clones alone and lacks a portion of them. From that table come the V and J calls and clone size; the DNA was used to work out D and trimming. The sample includes some 23,000 clones, 75% to 95% seen only once; the top ten take more than 15%. Germline V gene lookup returns CDR1 SGHDT and CDR2 YYEEEE. The CDR3 has 14 residues. With 4 bases removed from V and 2 bases from J, the gap between germline ends came to 10 bases.

This clonotype was obtained from a human donor in a cohort sampled during active COVID-19. Source material: peripheral blood. The rearrangement uses TRBV5-6 and TRBJ1-5, with a tentative D call TRBD1 (6 bases). In nucleotides, the CDR3 is TGTGCCAGCAGCGACTGGACAGGCAATCAGCCCCAGCATTTT. This codes for CASSDWTGNQPQHF.